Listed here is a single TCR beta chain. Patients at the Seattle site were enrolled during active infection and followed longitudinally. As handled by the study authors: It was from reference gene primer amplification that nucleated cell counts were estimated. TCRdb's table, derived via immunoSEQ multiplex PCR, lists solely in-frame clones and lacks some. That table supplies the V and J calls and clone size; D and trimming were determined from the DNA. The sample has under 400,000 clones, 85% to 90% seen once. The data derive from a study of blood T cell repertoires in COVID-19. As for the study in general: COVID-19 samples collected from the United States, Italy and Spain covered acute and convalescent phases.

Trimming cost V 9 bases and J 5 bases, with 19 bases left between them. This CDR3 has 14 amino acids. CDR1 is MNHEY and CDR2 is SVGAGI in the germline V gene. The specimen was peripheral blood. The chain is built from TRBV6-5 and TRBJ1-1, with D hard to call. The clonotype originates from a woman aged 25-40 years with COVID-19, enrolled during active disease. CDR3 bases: TGTGCCAGTGGACCACAGCGACGGGGAACTGAAGCTTTCTTT. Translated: CASGPQRRGTEAFF.